The 20 T cell receptor beta chains listed next were all sequenced from one sample in a study of Tregs in tolerant kidney transplant recipients. Profiling relied on immunoSEQ multiplex PCR, and the TCRdb table lists in-frame clones only, not all of them. The sample's table shows 45,000 to 55,000 clones. This sample comprised CD4+ T cells from blood, obtained before the transplant. The source is a human donor who received a combined kidney and bone marrow transplant.

As regards this clone: The read terminates 3 residues before the CDR3 end, so the remaining end is supplied by the germline J gene. This chain uses TRBV19 with TRBJ1-6; the D gene is possibly TRBD1 (5 bases). The CDR3 loop spans 14 amino acids. V lost 5 bases and J 7 bases, leaving 12 bases between the germline ends. CDR1 and CDR2 from the germline V gene are LNHDA and SQIVND (reference sequence). The covered CDR3 bases are TGTGCCAGTAGTCGTGCAGGGCACAATTCACCC. Protein sequence: CASSRAGHNSP. The full CDR3 is CASSRAGHNSPLHF.

As concerns this clone: From the germline J gene comes the end of the CDR3, since the read stops 3 residues before it. The chain links TRBV19 to TRBJ1-1; D ambiguous. This CDR3 is built from 14 residues. CDR1 is LNHDA, CDR2 SQIVND, per germline (reference sequence). Deletions cut 3 bases from V and 0 bases from J, with 8 bases between. The CDR3 sequence is CASSIRTVNTEAFF. The sequenced CDR3 bases are TGTGCCAGTAGTATCCGGACTGTGAACACTGAA. Full variable domain (missing parts from reference TRBV19 and TRBJ1-1): DGGITQSPKYLFRKEGQNVTLSCEQNLNHDAMYWYRQDPGQGLRLIYYSQIVNDFQKGDIAEGYSVSREKKESFPLTVTSAQKNPTAFYLCASSIRTVNTEAFFGQGTRLTVV.

About this clone: The CDR3 is cut off 3 residues early in the read; its end comes from the germline J gene. V is TRBV5-6 and J is TRBJ2-7, with TRBD1 matching over 10 bases. Germline CDR1 reads SGHDT; CDR2 reads YYEEEE. The J segment lost 5 bases and the V segment lost 4 bases, leaving 6 bases of the junction unmatched. There are 14 residues in the CDR3. CDR3 loop: CASSLTGGLNEQYF. The covered CDR3 bases are TGTGCCAGCAGCCTGACAGGGGGCCTAAACGAG.

A remark on this clone: The CDR3 end falls 3 residues outside the read, so it is completed with the germline J gene. V is TRBV5-1 and J is TRBJ2-5; D is unclear. The germline gives CDR1 SGHRS, CDR2 YFSETQ. V lost 0 bases to trimming and J lost 1 base, with 10 bases between them. This CDR3 is built from 15 residues. CDR3 DNA, as far as it was read: TGCGCCAGCAGCTTGGCCGCGGAGAGCCAAGAGACC. Amino acid sequence: CASSLAAESQET. The whole CDR3 protein reads CASSLAAESQETQYF.

About this clone: From the germline J gene comes the end of the CDR3, since the read stops 3 residues before it. This chain links TRBV5-1 with TRBJ2-4; TRBD1 agrees at 7 bases. CDR3 length: 18 amino acids. V gave up 4 bases and J gave up 0 bases; unmatched junction bases: 13. CDR1 is SGHRS, CDR2 YFSETQ, per germline. The chain's CDR3 is CASSPDPGQSVAKNIQYF. CDR3 bases read: TGCGCCAGCAGCCCGGACCCGGGACAGAGTGTAGCCAAAAACATT.

Worth noting for this clone: The read ends 3 residues early relative to the CDR3; the germline J gene fills the gap. This chain links TRBV7-3 with TRBJ2-1, with a tentative D call TRBD1 (6 bases). V lost 5 bases and J lost 9, with 17 bases in between. In germline, CDR1 is SGHTA, CDR2 FQGTGA. The CDR3 has 14 residues. CDR3 region: CASSQGQGYGEQFF. The part of the CDR3 DNA that was read is TGTGCCAGCAGCCAGGGGCAGGGGTATGGTGAG.

About this clone itself: Coverage ceases 3 residues before the CDR3 finishes, and the germline J gene fills in the end. This sequence joins TRBV19 and TRBJ2-5; weak D call: TRBD1 (5 bases). V shed 3 bases and J shed 5 bases, with 13 bases lying between them. The CDR3 runs to 14 residues. CDR1 is LNHDA, CDR2 SQIVND, per germline (reference sequence). The covered CDR3 bases are TGTGCCAGTAGTATGGAAGGGGCGGTGGAGACC. It is translated as CASSMEGAVET. The entire CDR3 sequence reads CASSMEGAVETQYF.

Comments on this clone: The CDR3 end lies 3 residues beyond the end of the read and is filled in from the germline J gene. This rearrangement joins TRBV5-1 to TRBJ2-3; TRBD1 matches 10 bases. The CDR3 is 15 residues long. Germline loops: CDR1 SGHRS, CDR2 YFSETQ. Trimming removed 4 bases from V and 5 bases from J; junction bases left unmatched: 7. Partial CDR3 DNA: TGCGCCAGCAGCCGGACAGGGGGAGACTTAGATACG. Protein product: CASSRTGGDLDT. The whole CDR3 protein is CASSRTGGDLDTQYF. Full variable domain (rest looked up from reference TRBV5-1 and TRBJ2-3): KAGVTQTPRYLIKTRGQQVTLSCSPISGHRSVSWYQQTPGQGLQFLFEYFSETQRNKGNFPGRFSGRQFSNSRSEMNVSTLELGDSALYLCASSRTGGDLDTQYFGPGTRLTVL.

As regards this clone: Read coverage stops 3 residues before the CDR3 terminus; the germline J gene supplies the remainder. The chain combines TRBV7-2 with TRBJ2-7; tentatively, D is TRBD1 (5 bases). This CDR3 is built from 15 residues. Germline CDR1 is SGHTA and CDR2 is FQGNSA. Trimming cost V 0 bases and J 5 bases, with 14 bases left between them. CDR3 sequence: CASSLAQGSTNEQYF. The sequenced CDR3 bases are TGTGCCAGCAGCTTAGCGCAGGGTTCCACCAACGAG.

Turning to this clone: The read falls 3 residues short of the CDR3 end, and the missing part is taken from the germline J gene. The rearrangement joins TRBV5-4 to TRBJ1-1; the D gene is possibly TRBD1 (5 bases). The V end lost 4 bases, the J end lost 1 base, and 8 bases lay between the germline ends. The CDR3 is 13 residues long. Germline V gives CDR1 SGHNT, CDR2 YYREEE (reference sequence). Partial CDR3 DNA: TGTGCCAGCAGCGGACAATCGAACACTGAA. Protein sequence: CASSGQSNTE. The full-length CDR3 reads as CASSGQSNTEAFF.

As to this clone: The read ends 3 residues early relative to the CDR3; the germline J gene fills the gap. This chain joins TRBV20-1 and TRBJ1-4; D may be TRBD1 (6 bases). V lost 4 bases and J 4 bases, leaving 10 bases between the germline ends. This CDR3 region has 13 residues. The germline V gene has CDR1 DFQATT and CDR2 SNEGSKA (reference sequence). The CDR3 loop is CSATQGNNEKLFF. Incomplete CDR3 DNA: TGCAGTGCTACACAGGGAAATAATGAAAAA.

In regard to this clone: The CDR3 end is not reached by the read, which stops 3 residues before it; the germline J gene fills it in. Other nucleotide sequences from this sample produce the same CDR3. The chain joins TRBV7-9 to TRBJ2-3; TRBD2 might be the D (5 bases). The CDR3 totals 14 residues. Deletions cut 3 bases from V and 5 bases from J, with 12 bases between. From germline, CDR1 is SEHNR and CDR2 FQNEAQ (reference sequence). The sequenced part of the CDR3 DNA is TGTGCCAGCAGCTTTCGTGGTGCGGGAGATACG. It specifies CASSFRGAGDT. Given in full, the CDR3 is CASSFRGAGDTQYF.

Concerning this clone: The CDR3 extends 3 residues past the end of the read, so its final part is completed from the germline J gene. This chain links TRBV2 with TRBJ2-7; 9 bases align to TRBD2. The junction had 6 bases not matched to a gene; V was cut back by 5 bases and J by 4 bases. The CDR3 consists of 14 residues. Germline V gene data show CDR1 as SNHLY and CDR2 as FYNNEI. CDR3 residues: CASSRYSGRYEQYF. The covered CDR3 bases are TGTGCCAGCAGTCGTTACAGCGGGAGGTACGAG.

Comment on this clone: Coverage ceases 3 residues before the CDR3 finishes, and the germline J gene fills in the end. This chain joins TRBV28 and TRBJ2-7, with 7 bases identical to TRBD1. The ends lost 6 bases at V and 1 base at J; junction bases unmatched: 6. Germline CDR1 reads MDHEN; CDR2 reads SYDVKM. The CDR3 totals 14 residues. CDR3 DNA (partial): TGTGCCAGCAGGATGACAGGGATTTCCTACGAG. It encodes CASRMTGISYE. In full, the CDR3 is CASRMTGISYEQYF. The full variable domain, in which reference TRBV28 and TRBJ2-7 provide the parts outside the CDR3, is DVKVTQSSRYLVKRTGEKVFLECVQDMDHENMFWYRQDPGLGLRLIYFSYDVKMKEKGDIPEGYSVSREKKERFSLILESASTNQTSMYLCASRMTGISYEQYFGPGTRLTVT.

As concerns this clone: The read comes to an end 3 residues before the CDR3 does, leaving the germline J gene to fill in the end. Other DNA sequences in the same sample also yield this CDR3. The chain has TRBV30 and TRBJ2-3; no firm D call. Per the germline V gene, CDR1 is GTSNPN and CDR2 is SVGIG (reference sequence). The CDR3 covers 13 residues. V was clipped by 1 base and J by 5 bases, with 10 bases between them. The CDR3 DNA, read in part, is TGTGCCTGGAGTGCCACGACGGGAGATACG. This gives the protein CAWSATTGDT. The full CDR3 is CAWSATTGDTQYF.

Remarks on this clone: Read sequence stops 3 residues before the CDR3 end, and the germline J gene provides the missing end. This chain links TRBV20-1 with TRBJ2-3; 10 nucleotides line up with TRBD2. The V segment lost 6 bases and the J segment 3 bases; nucleotides outside the gene matches: 9. The CDR3 contains 15 residues. In germline, CDR1 is DFQATT, CDR2 SNEGSKA (reference sequence). Incomplete CDR3 DNA: TGCAGTGCCAATCCCCTAGCGGGAGTGACAGATACG. It translates to CSANPLAGVTDT. The whole CDR3 is CSANPLAGVTDTQYF.

Concerning this clone itself: Read coverage stops 3 residues before the CDR3 terminus; the germline J gene supplies the remainder. The gene calls are TRBV5-1 and TRBJ2-1; 14 bases line up with TRBD2. Germline V gives CDR1 SGHRS, CDR2 YFSETQ. The length of the CDR3 is 17 residues. The junction had 6 bases not matched to a gene; V was cut back by 5 bases and J by 2 bases. The CDR3 spells CASRGGLAGVAYNEQFF. The DNA read from the CDR3 is TGCGCCAGCAGGGGGGGACTAGCGGGAGTTGCCTACAATGAG.

Comment on this clone: The read finishes 3 residues shy of the CDR3 end, and the germline J gene is used to complete it. The chain is built from TRBV20-1 and TRBJ2-1, with D possibly matching TRBD2 (5 bases). Deletions cut 3 bases from V and 7 bases from J, with 19 bases between. CDR1 is DFQATT, CDR2 SNEGSKA, per germline (reference sequence). The CDR3 extends over 15 amino acids. CDR3 sequence: CSARSPGPGINEQFF. The DNA read from the CDR3 is TGCAGTGCTAGGAGTCCCGGGCCGGGGATTAATGAG.

Details on this clone: The read ends 3 residues shy of where the CDR3 ends; the end is completed using the germline J gene. The chain joins TRBV19 to TRBJ1-1; TRBD1 agrees at 9 bases. The V segment lost 3 bases and the J segment 0 bases; nucleotides outside the gene matches: 2. This CDR3 spans 15 amino acids. The V gene's germline CDR1 is LNHDA and CDR2 SQIVND (reference sequence). CDR3 loop: CASSIRTGVNTEAFF. The DNA read from the CDR3 is TGTGCCAGTAGTATCCGGACAGGGGTGAACACTGAA.

About this clone itself: The observed sequence ends 3 residues before the CDR3 terminus, with the missing tail filled in from the germline J gene. This sequence joins TRBV20-1 and TRBJ2-7; D possibly corresponds to TRBD2 (6 bases). The CDR3 runs to 15 residues. The V gene's germline CDR1 is DFQATT and CDR2 SNEGSKA (reference sequence). With 0 bases removed from V and 2 bases from J, the gap between germline ends came to 14 bases. The CDR3: CSARDMGGVTYEQYF. The sequenced part of the CDR3 DNA is TGCAGTGCTAGAGATATGGGGGGTGTCACCTACGAG.